Included here is one T cell receptor (beta chain) sequence, with context. Its antigen remains unidentified. The entry originates in a study of cytomegalovirus exposure and HLA in healthy donors. Study-wide findings and caveats: According to a later analysis, donors in an Asian-associated ancestry cluster reportedly had fewer N-insertions than the roughly 670-donor mean. A later analysis found most CMV-associated TCR beta chains apparently HLA-restricted.

The PCR used 60 Vbeta and 13 Jbeta primers. Libraries were prepared by immunoSEQ multiplex PCR; TCRdb keeps only in-frame clonotypes and omits some of them. Among roughly 120,000 clones listed, 80% were seen once. The receptor was isolated from a man aged 30-40 years in good health and CMV-seronegative. Sequenced: PBMCs.

DNA for the CDR3: TGTGCCAGCTCACAAGACAGGGACTATCAGCCCCAGCATTTT. It codes for CASSQDRDYQPQHF. V is TRBV18 and J is TRBJ1-5; 7 positions agree with TRBD1. Germline CDR1 is KGHSH and CDR2 is LQKENI. J gave up 5 bases and V 4 bases, and 5 bases lay outside the gene matches. This CDR3 region has 14 residues.